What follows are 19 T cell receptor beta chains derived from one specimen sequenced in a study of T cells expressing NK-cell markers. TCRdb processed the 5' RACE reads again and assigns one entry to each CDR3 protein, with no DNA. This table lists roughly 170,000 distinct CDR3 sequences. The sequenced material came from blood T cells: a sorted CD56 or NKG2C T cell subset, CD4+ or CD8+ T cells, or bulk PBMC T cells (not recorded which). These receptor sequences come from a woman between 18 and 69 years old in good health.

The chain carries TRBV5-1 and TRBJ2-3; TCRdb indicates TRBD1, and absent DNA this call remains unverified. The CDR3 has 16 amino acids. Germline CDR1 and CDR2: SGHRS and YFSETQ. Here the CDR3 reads CASSLVGSPSTDTQYF.

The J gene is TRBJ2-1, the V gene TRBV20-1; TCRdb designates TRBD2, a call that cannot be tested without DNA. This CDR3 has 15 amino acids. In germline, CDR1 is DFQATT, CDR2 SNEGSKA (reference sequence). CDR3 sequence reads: CSARGYSAGRNEQFF.

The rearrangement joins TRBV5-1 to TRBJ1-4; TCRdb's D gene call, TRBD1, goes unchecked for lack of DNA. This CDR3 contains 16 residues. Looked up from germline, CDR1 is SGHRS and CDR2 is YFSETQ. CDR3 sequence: CASSLVGTGANEKLFF.

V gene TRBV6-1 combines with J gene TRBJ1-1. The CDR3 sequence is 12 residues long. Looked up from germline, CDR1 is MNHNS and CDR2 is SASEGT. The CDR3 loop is CASPYRTYEAFF.

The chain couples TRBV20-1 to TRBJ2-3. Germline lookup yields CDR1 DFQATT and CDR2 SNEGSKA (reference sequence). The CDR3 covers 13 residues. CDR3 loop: CSATDPRTDTQYF.

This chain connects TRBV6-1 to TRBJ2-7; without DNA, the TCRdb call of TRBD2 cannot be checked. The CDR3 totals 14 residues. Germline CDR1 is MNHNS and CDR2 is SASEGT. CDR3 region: CASRPSGRRYEQYF.

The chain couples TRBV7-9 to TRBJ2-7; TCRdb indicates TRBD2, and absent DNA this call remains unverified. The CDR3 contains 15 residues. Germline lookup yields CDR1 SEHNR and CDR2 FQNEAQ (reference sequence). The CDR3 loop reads CASSLQGPDSYEQYF.

The CDR3: CSARDLLAGGPIIPYNEQFF. The chain recombines TRBV20-1 with TRBJ2-1; without DNA, the TCRdb call of TRBD1 cannot be checked. The germline V gene has CDR1 DFQATT and CDR2 SNEGSKA (reference sequence). This CDR3 is 20 amino acids long.

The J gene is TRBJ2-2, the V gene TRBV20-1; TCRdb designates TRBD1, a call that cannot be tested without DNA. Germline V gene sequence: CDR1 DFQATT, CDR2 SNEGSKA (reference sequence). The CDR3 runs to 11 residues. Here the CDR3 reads CSVVGAGELFF.

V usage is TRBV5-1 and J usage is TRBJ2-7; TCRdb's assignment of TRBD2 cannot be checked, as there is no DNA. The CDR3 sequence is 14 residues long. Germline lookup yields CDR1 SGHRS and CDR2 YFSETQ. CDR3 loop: CASSYGRAEYEQYF.

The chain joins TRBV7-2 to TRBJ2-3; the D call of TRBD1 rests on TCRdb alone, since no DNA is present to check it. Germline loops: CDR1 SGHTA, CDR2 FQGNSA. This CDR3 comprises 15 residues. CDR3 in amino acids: CASSSLGAISHTQYF.

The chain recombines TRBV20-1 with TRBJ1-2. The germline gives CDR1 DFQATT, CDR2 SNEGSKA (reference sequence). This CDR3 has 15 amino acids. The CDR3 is CSAPQYSDGLYGYTF.

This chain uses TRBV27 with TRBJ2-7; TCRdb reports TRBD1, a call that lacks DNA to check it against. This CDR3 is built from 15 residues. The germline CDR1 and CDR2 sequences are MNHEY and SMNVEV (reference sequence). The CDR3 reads CASSFVPGGLYEQYF.

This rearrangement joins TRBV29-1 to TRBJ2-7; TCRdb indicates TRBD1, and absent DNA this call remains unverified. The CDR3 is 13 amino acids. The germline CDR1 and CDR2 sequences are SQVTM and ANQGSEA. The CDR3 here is CSCQTGASNEQYF.

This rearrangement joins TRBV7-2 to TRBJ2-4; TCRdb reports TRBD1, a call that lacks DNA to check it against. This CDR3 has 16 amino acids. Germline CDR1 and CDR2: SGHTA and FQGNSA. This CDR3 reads CASSSSRQGTKNIQYF. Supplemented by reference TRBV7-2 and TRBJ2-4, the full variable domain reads GAGVSQSPSNKVTEKGKDVELRCDPISGHTALYWYRQSLGQGLEFLIYFQGNSAPDKSGLPSDRFSAERTGGSVSTLTIQRTQQEDSAVYLCASSSSRQGTKNIQYFGAGTRLSVL.

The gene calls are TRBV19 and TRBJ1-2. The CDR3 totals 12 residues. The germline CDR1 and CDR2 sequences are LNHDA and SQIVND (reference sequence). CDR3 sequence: CASSSIGYGYTF.

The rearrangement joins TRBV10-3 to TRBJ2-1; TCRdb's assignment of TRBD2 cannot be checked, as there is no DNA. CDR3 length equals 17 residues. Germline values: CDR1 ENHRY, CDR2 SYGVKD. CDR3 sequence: CAISGRLGTSPLHEQFF.

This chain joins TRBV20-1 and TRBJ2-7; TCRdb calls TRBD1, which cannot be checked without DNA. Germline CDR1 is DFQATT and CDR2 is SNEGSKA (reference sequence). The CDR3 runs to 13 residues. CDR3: CSARGGPSYEQYF.

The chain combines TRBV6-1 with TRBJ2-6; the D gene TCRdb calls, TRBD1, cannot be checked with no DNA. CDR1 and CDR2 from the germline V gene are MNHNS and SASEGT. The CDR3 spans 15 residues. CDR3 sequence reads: CASSEQGAGANVLTF.